What follows are 9 T cell receptor beta chains derived from one specimen sequenced in a study of radiotherapy plus CTLA-4 blockade in lung cancer. Libraries were prepared by immunoSEQ multiplex PCR; TCRdb keeps only in-frame clonotypes and omits some of them. Of roughly 120,000 clones listed, about 83% were seen once; the top ten hold over 4%. This specimen was peripheral blood, taken from a patient treated with radiotherapy plus ipilimumab. The receptors here all came from a human donor with non-small cell lung cancer who had a partial response to radiotherapy plus ipilimumab.

The rearrangement uses TRBV7-2 and TRBJ2-5; the D gene is possibly TRBD2 (6 bases). This CDR3 has 15 residues. Looked up from germline, CDR1 is SGHTA and CDR2 is FQGNSA. V lost 3 bases and J lost 3, with 14 bases in between. Written as DNA, the CDR3 is TGTGCCAGCAGCTTCGCACCGGGACTCAAAGAGACCCAGTACTTC. This translates into CASSFAPGLKETQYF.

The chain carries TRBV11-2 and TRBJ1-6, with D hard to call. The V end was cut by 2 bases, the J end by 10 bases, with 9 bases between. The CDR3 is 13 amino acids. Germline V gene data show CDR1 as SGHAT and CDR2 as FQNNGV. The CDR3 loop is CASSLLRVSPLHF. DNA of the CDR3: TGTGCCAGCAGCTTACTACGAGTCTCACCCCTCCACTTT.

V gene TRBV14 combines with J gene TRBJ2-4, with 9 bases matching TRBD1. Trimming at V came to 4 bases and at J to 5 bases, leaving 9 bases not matched to a gene. Germline assignment: CDR1 SGHDN and CDR2 FVKESK. The CDR3 consists of 16 residues. The CDR3 nucleotides read TGTGCCAGCAGCCTAGGAGGACAGGGGCATCAAAACATTCAGTACTTC. This encodes CASSLGGQGHQNIQYF.

The chain recombines TRBV4-1 with TRBJ1-1; tentatively, D is TRBD1 (6 bases). V lost 2 bases and J lost 4, with 11 bases in between. The germline V gene has CDR1 MGHRA and CDR2 YSYEKL. The CDR3 consists of 14 residues. Written as DNA, the CDR3 is TGCGCCAGCAGCCAACGGATAGGGGGCACTGAAGCTTTCTTT. This encodes CASSQRIGGTEAFF.

This sequence joins TRBV5-4 and TRBJ2-7; 7 bases are a match to TRBD2. The germline V gene encodes CDR1 SGHNT and CDR2 YYREEE (reference sequence). CDR3 length equals 15 residues. V gave up 0 bases and J gave up 2 bases; unmatched junction bases: 5. The CDR3 bases are TGTGCCAGCAGCTTGGCGGCGGGAGCTCCCTACGAGCAGTACTTC. Encoded protein: CASSLAAGAPYEQYF.

J is TRBJ1-2 and V is TRBV27; TRBD1 aligns across 8 bases. This CDR3 contains 18 residues. V lost 5 bases to trimming and J lost 0 bases; unmatched junction nucleotides: 14. Germline V CDR1 and CDR2: MNHEY, SMNVEV (reference sequence). The CDR3 region is CASSPDRDRLTANYGYTF. DNA of the CDR3: TGTGCCAGCAGTCCGGACAGGGACAGACTGACTGCTAACTATGGCTACACCTTC.

The V call is TRBV15, the J call TRBJ2-7, with D tentatively TRBD2 (5 bases). Germline CDR1 and CDR2: LNHNV and YYDKDF (reference sequence). This CDR3 region has 13 residues. V gave up 0 bases and J gave up 5 bases, with 8 bases separating them. The CDR3 sequence: CATSRDKRDEQYF. In DNA form, the CDR3 reads TGTGCCACCAGCAGAGACAAGAGGGACGAGCAGTACTTC.

The chain carries TRBV28 and TRBJ1-2; D is perhaps TRBD1 (6 bases). The length of the CDR3 is 12 residues. Trimming removed 6 bases at V and 8 bases at J, with 13 bases between. Germline values: CDR1 MDHEN, CDR2 SYDVKM. CDR3 nucleotides: TGTGCCAGCAGGGAATGGACAGCCGGCTACACCTTC. Translating gives CASREWTAGYTF.

This chain links TRBV2 with TRBJ1-1, with TRBD1 identical over 9 bases. CDR1 and CDR2 from the germline V gene are SNHLY and FYNNEI. This CDR3 contains 13 residues. V dropped 7 bases and J dropped 4; count of bases not matched to a gene: 4. The CDR3 coding sequence is TGTGCCAGCATCTACAGGGGGCTCACTGAAGCTTTCTTT. It yields the protein CASIYRGLTEAFF. The full variable domain, its missing parts supplied by reference TRBV2 and TRBJ1-1, is EPEVTQTPSHQVTQMGQEVILRCVPISNHLYFYWYRQILGQKVEFLVSFYNNEISEKSEIFDDQFSVERPDGSNFTLKIRSTKLEDSAMYFCASIYRGLTEAFFGQGTRLTVV.